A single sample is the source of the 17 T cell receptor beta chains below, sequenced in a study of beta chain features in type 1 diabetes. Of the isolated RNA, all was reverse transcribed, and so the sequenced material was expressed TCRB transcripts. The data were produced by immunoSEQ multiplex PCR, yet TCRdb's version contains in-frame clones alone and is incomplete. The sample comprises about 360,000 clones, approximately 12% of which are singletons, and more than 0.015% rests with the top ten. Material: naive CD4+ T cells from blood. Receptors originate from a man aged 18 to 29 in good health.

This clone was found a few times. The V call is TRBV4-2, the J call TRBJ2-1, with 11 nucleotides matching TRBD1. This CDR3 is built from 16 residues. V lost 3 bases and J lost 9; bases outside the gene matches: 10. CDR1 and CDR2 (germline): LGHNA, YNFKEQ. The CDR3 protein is CASSHLPGQGGTEQFF. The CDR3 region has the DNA TGTGCCAGCAGCCACCTCCCGGGACAGGGGGGGACTGAGCAGTTCTTC.

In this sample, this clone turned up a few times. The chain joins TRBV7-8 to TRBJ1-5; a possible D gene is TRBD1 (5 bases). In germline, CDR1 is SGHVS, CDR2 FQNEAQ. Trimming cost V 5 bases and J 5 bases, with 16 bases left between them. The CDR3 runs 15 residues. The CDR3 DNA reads TGTGCCAGCAGCCAAACCAGGGCGGGGTATCAGCCCCAGCATTTT. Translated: CASSQTRAGYQPQHF.

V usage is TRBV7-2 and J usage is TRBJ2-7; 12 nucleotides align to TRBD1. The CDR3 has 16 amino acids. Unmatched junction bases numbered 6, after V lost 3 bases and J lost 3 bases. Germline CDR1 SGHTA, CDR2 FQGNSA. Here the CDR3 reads CASSFGTGGFSYEQYF. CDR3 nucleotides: TGTGCCAGCAGCTTCGGGACAGGGGGCTTCAGCTACGAGCAGTACTTC.

CDR3 coding DNA: TGTGCCAGCAGCTTGGGTGTTTGGGGCAGACAGCCCCAGCATTTT. Its protein is CASSLGVWGRQPQHF. This chain joins TRBV5-6 and TRBJ1-5, with D perhaps TRBD1 (5 bases). CDR1 and CDR2 from the germline V gene are SGHDT and YYEEEE. This CDR3 spans 15 amino acids. With 0 bases removed from V and 7 bases from J, the gap between germline ends came to 14 bases.

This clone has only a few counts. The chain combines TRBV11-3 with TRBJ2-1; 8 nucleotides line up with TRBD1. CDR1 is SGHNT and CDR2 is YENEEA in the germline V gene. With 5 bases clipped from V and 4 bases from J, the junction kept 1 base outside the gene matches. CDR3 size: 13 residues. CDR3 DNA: TGTGCCAGCAGCGGACAGGGTTACAATGAGCAGTTCTTC. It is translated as CASSGQGYNEQFF.

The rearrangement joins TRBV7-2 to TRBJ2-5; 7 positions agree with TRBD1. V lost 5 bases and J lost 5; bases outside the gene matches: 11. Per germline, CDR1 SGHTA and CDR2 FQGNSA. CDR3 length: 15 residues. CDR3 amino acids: CASSPHRQGGETQYF. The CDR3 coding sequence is TGTGCCAGCAGCCCCCACCGACAGGGTGGGGAGACCCAGTACTTC.

CDR3 in amino acids: CAISELGEASQAFF. CDR3 DNA: TGTGCCATCAGTGAGTTGGGAGAGGCATCTCAAGCTTTCTTT. The chain combines TRBV10-3 with TRBJ1-1; D gene unclear. The germline V gene has CDR1 ENHRY and CDR2 SYGVKD. The CDR3 extends over 14 amino acids. V shed 1 base and J shed 9 bases, with 15 bases lying between them.

CDR3 protein: CASSEGQNTEAFF. CDR3 in DNA: TGTGCCAGCAGTGAGGGACAAAACACTGAAGCTTTCTTT. This chain links TRBV28 with TRBJ1-1, with D maybe TRBD1 (6 bases). The CDR3 is 13 amino acids. CDR1 is MDHEN, CDR2 SYDVKM, per germline. V lost 5 bases, J lost 2 bases, and 9 bases lay in between.

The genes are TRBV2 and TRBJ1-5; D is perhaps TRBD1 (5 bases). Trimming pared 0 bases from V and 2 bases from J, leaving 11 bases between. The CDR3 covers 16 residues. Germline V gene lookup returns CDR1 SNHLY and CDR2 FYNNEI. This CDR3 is CASSEATRGGNQPQHF. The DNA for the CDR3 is TGTGCCAGCAGTGAAGCTACGCGGGGGGGCAATCAGCCCCAGCATTTT.

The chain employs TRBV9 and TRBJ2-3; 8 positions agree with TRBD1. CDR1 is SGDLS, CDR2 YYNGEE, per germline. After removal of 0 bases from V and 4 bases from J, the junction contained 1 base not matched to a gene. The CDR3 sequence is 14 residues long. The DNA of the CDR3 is TGTGCCAGCAGCGTAGGGACAGGGTCAGATACGCAGTATTTT. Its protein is CASSVGTGSDTQYF.

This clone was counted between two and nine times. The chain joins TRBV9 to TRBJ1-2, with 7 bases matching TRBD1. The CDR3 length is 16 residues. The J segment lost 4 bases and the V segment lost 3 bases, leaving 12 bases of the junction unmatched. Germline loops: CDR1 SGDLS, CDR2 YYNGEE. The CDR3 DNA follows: TGTGCCAGCAGCGGACGATTACTACAGGGGCCCTATGGCTACACCTTC. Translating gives CASSGRLLQGPYGYTF.

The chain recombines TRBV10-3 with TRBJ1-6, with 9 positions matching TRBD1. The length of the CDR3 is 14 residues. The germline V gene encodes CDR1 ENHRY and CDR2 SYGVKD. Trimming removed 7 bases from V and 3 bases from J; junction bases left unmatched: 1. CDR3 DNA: TGTGCCATCAAGGGACAGGGCTATAATTCACCCCTCCACTTT. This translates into CAIKGQGYNSPLHF.

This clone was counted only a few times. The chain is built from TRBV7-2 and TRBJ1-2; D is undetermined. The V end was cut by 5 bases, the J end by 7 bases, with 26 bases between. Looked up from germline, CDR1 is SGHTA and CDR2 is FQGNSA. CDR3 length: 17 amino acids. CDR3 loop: CASSPSAAATTMGGYTF. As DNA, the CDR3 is TGTGCCAGCAGCCCTTCCGCGGCCGCGACCACTATGGGTGGCTACACCTTC.

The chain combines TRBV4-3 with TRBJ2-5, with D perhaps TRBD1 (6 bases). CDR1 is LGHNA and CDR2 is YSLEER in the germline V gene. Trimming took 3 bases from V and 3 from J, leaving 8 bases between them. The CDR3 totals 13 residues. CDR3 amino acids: CASSHGTKETQYF. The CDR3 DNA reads TGCGCCAGCAGCCACGGGACAAAAGAGACCCAGTACTTC.

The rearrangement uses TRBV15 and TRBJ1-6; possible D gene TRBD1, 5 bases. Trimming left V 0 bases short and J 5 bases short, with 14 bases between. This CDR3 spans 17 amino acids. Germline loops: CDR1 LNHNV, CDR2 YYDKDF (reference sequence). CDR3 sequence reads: CATSREMARAHNSPLHF. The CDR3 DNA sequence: TGTGCCACCAGCAGAGAGATGGCCAGGGCACATAATTCACCCCTCCACTTT.

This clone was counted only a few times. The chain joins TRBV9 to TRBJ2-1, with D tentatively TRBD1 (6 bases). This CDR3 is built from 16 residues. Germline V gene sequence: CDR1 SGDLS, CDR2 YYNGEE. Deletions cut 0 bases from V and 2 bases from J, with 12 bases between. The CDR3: CASSVAMGAAYNEQFF. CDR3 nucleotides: TGTGCCAGCAGCGTAGCTATGGGGGCCGCCTACAATGAGCAGTTCTTC.

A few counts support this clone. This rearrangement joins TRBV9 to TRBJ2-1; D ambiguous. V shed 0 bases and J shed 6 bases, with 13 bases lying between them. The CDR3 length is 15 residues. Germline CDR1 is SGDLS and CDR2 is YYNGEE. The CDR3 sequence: CASSVERSHTNEQFF. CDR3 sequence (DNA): TGTGCCAGCAGCGTAGAACGGAGTCATACCAATGAGCAGTTCTTC.